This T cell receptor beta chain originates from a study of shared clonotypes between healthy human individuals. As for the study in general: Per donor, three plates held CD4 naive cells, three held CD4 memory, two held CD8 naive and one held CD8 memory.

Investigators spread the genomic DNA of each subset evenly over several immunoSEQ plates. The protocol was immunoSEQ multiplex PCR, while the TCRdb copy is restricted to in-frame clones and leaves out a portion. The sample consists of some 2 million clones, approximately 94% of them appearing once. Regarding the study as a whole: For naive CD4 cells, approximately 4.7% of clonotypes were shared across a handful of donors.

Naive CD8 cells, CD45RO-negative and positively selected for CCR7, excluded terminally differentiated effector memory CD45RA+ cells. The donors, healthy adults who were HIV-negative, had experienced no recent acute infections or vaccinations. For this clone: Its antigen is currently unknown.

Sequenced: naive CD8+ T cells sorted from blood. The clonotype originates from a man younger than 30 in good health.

Written as DNA, the CDR3 is TGTGCCAGCAGTAAGACAATAACCGGGGAGCTGTTTTTT. It encodes CASSKTITGELFF. V usage is TRBV6-5 and J usage is TRBJ2-2; D unresolved. Germline values: CDR1 MNHEY, CDR2 SVGAGI. CDR3 size: 13 residues. V was trimmed by 5 bases and J by 5 bases, leaving 9 bases between them.